These 2 T cell receptor beta chains originate from one sample sequenced in a study of CD8 T cells in ankylosing spondylitis. The study's findings and limits: Blood from ankylosing spondylitis patients appeared to carry a characteristic eight-variant TCR beta motif.

MiXCR, run by TCRdb on the 5' RACE reads, gives a single entry per CDR3 protein. The table includes more than 650,000 distinct CDR3 sequences, over 9.5% detected once. These TCRs' antigens remain unknown. The sample was blood, either unsorted or a sorted T cell fraction (not recorded which). The source is a male donor with ankylosing spondylitis.

This rearrangement joins TRBV7-3 to TRBJ2-5; unclear D gene. Trimming took 5 bases from V and 1 from J, leaving 11 bases between them. Per the germline V gene, CDR1 is SGHTA and CDR2 is FQGTGA. The CDR3 has 14 amino acids. The CDR3 loop reads CASSTWTGQETQYF. The CDR3 bases are TGTGCCAGCAGCACCTGGACGGGCCAAGAGACCCAGTACTTC.

This sequence joins TRBV10-3 and TRBJ2-1, with D hard to call. V was trimmed by 3 bases and J by 8 bases, leaving 5 bases between them. The CDR3 sequence is 11 residues long. Germline CDR1 reads ENHRY; CDR2 reads SYGVKD. The CDR3 nucleotides are TGTGCCATCAGTGAAATTCATGAGCAGTTCTTC. Translated: CAISEIHEQFF.